This T cell receptor beta chain is drawn from a study of T cells in Graves' hyperthyroidism and ophthalmopathy. This clonotype appeared a few times. RNA transcripts were the template for amplifying TCR beta CDR3 regions. Primed by the HTBI set, a first-round RT-PCR was run on the TCR CDR3. MiXCR, applied by TCRdb to the multiplex PCR reads, yields one record per CDR3 protein. The sample gives hundreds of thousands of distinct CDR3 sequences, roughly 15% of which show up once; under 3.5% is in the top ten. CDR3 size: 10 residues. V lost 4 bases and J lost 14; bases outside the gene matches: 5. Germline CDR1 reads DFQATT; CDR2 reads SNEGSKA (reference sequence).

The chain recombines TRBV20-1 with TRBJ2-1; TRBD2 matches at 7 bases. The sample was blood. This receptor was obtained from a woman aged 40 to 49 with Graves' ophthalmopathy. The CDR3 loop reads CSANSGTKFF. In DNA, the CDR3 is TGCAGTGCTAACTCCGGGACTAAGTTCTTC.